The 10 T cell receptor beta chains below come from one sample, sequenced in a study of blood T cell repertoires in COVID-19. Produced via immunoSEQ multiplex PCR; TCRdb's table is partial and in-frame only. The sample holds approximately 37,000 clones, approximately 85% seen once. Specimen: peripheral blood. These receptors came from a man in his fifties or sixties with active or convalescent COVID-19.

The gene calls are TRBV18 and TRBJ2-5; 10 nucleotides line up with TRBD1. Germline loops: CDR1 KGHSH, CDR2 LQKENI. The junction had 2 bases not matched to a gene; V was cut back by 6 bases and J by 4 bases. The CDR3 runs 13 residues. The CDR3 DNA reads as TGTGCCAGCTCTCGGGACAGGGGAGAGACCCAGTACTTC. Its translation is CASSRDRGETQYF.

The rearrangement links TRBV4-1 to TRBJ2-2; a weak D match, TRBD2 (6 bases). The germline V gene encodes CDR1 MGHRA and CDR2 YSYEKL. V was trimmed by 0 bases and J by 0 bases, leaving 20 bases between them. CDR3 size: 20 residues. The CDR3 here is CASSQEGLERASPNTGELFF. As DNA, the CDR3 is TGCGCCAGCAGCCAAGAAGGACTTGAGCGGGCAAGCCCGAACACCGGGGAGCTGTTTTTT.

The chain couples TRBV9 to TRBJ2-3, with 10 bases lining up with TRBD2. Germline CDR1 SGDLS, CDR2 YYNGEE. V was clipped by 3 bases and J by 2 bases; unmatched bases: 12. The CDR3 runs 18 residues. The CDR3 bases are TGTGCCAGCAGCGCCTCCGGGGCTAGCGGGAGAGCCACAGATACGCAGTATTTT. This encodes CASSASGASGRATDTQYF.

The chain couples TRBV3-1 (or the pseudogene TRBV3-2) to TRBJ1-2, with TRBD1 matching over 7 bases. Per the germline V gene, CDR1 is LGHDT and CDR2 is YNNKEL (reference sequence). The CDR3 extends over 15 amino acids. V shed 4 bases, J shed 4 bases, and the junction held 9 bases outside the gene matches. CDR3 sequence (DNA): TGTGCCAGCAGCCTACGGGACAGCAGTTTCTATGGCTACACCTTC. It specifies CASSLRDSSFYGYTF.

This chain connects TRBV6-5 to TRBJ2-7; TRBD1 aligns across 9 bases. This CDR3 has 13 residues. Germline CDR1 reads MNHEY; CDR2 reads SVGAGI. V gave up 5 bases and J gave up 3 bases; unmatched junction bases: 2. CDR3 in amino acids: CASSKGQGYEQYV. The CDR3 DNA reads as TGTGCCAGCAGTAAGGGACAGGGCTACGAGCAGTACGTC.

This chain links TRBV2 with TRBJ2-3, with D possibly matching TRBD2 (5 bases). The CDR3 runs 12 residues. Germline V lookup: CDR1 SNHLY, CDR2 FYNNEI. V lost 7 bases and J 8 bases, leaving 13 bases between the germline ends. The CDR3 region is CASNRDGGTQYF. Here the CDR3 DNA reads TGTGCCAGCAATAGGGATGGAGGTACGCAGTATTTT. Full variable domain (outside the CDR3, taken from reference TRBV2 and TRBJ2-3): EPEVTQTPSHQVTQMGQEVILRCVPISNHLYFYWYRQILGQKVEFLVSFYNNEISEKSEIFDDQFSVERPDGSNFTLKIRSTKLEDSAMYFCASNRDGGTQYFGPGTRLTVL.

The chain has TRBV29-1 and TRBJ2-5; 9 bases map to TRBD2. The CDR3 totals 15 residues. After removal of 5 bases from V and 4 bases from J, the junction contained 11 bases not matched to a gene. The germline V gene encodes CDR1 SQVTM and CDR2 ANQGSEA. This chain's CDR3 is CSVSFAGGRRETQYF. CDR3 nucleotide sequence: TGCAGCGTTTCGTTTGCGGGAGGGAGACGAGAGACCCAGTACTTC.

The chain couples TRBV11-2 to TRBJ2-3; 12 nucleotides match TRBD2. The CDR3 extends over 15 amino acids. Germline V gives CDR1 SGHAT, CDR2 FQNNGV. The J segment lost 10 bases and the V segment lost 4 bases, leaving 9 bases of the junction unmatched. CDR3 protein: CASSSRTSGTLAQYF. Here the CDR3 DNA reads TGTGCCAGCAGCTCCCGGACTAGCGGGACTTTGGCGCAGTATTTT.

The chain is built from TRBV5-4 and TRBJ1-2, with D uncertain. CDR1 SGHNT and CDR2 YYREEE come from the germline V gene (reference sequence). The CDR3 covers 14 residues. V was clipped by 0 bases and J by 2 bases, with 8 bases between them. CDR3 DNA sequence: TGTGCCAGCAGCTTGGGCCCACAAAACTATGGCTACACCTTC. This gives the protein CASSLGPQNYGYTF.

The V gene is TRBV18, the J gene TRBJ2-2; 10 nucleotides match TRBD2. With 3 bases clipped from V and 2 bases from J, the junction kept 9 bases outside the gene matches. CDR1 and CDR2 (germline): KGHSH, LQKENI. CDR3 length: 18 amino acids. The chain's CDR3 is CASSPGASGGDNTGELFF. The CDR3 region has the DNA TGTGCCAGCTCACCTGGGGCTAGCGGGGGAGATAACACCGGGGAGCTGTTTTTT.